The TCR beta chain described here comes from a study of blood T cells in healthy people across ages. General study points: It was the long-lived donors that had more naive CD4+ cells and higher diversity than aged donors. Older age coincided with a roughly linear decline in TCR beta diversity per million T cells.

Through a sample-barcoded 5' primer and a J-beta primer mix, a second PCR was run for roughly 6 to 11 cycles. TCRdb processed the 5' RACE reads anew with MiXCR; each CDR3 protein has one entry. The sample includes about 1,000,000 distinct CDR3 sequences, over 35% seen only once; the top ten take 15% to 20%. This clonotype was recorded a few times. Its antigen is undetermined. The sample taken for sequencing was blood. The sequence was collected from a woman aged 60-75 years in good health.

The CDR3 is CASSPTGGVAKNIQYF. The DNA for the CDR3 is TGTGCCAGCAGTCCGACCGGGGGGGTAGCCAAAAACATTCAGTACTTC. The genes are TRBV12-3 or TRBV12-4 and TRBJ2-4; 8 bases line up with TRBD2. V shed 5 bases and J 0 bases; nucleotides not matched to a gene: 6. The CDR3 totals 16 residues.